Below, 18 T cell receptor beta chains from the same sample are listed, as sequenced in a study of cytomegalovirus exposure and HLA in healthy donors. The PCR employed 60 Vbeta primers together with 13 Jbeta primers. Using immunoSEQ multiplex PCR, the repertoire was profiled, and TCRdb retains in-frame clones only, with some absent. The data contain 150,000 to 200,000 clones, about two thirds of them singletons. The source material was PBMCs. Source of these receptors: a man younger than 45 in good health and CMV-seropositive.

This chain joins TRBV30 and TRBJ1-1, with D hard to call. The length of the CDR3 is 11 residues. With 1 base removed from V and 10 bases from J, the gap between germline ends came to 10 bases. Germline lookup yields CDR1 GTSNPN and CDR2 SVGIG (reference sequence). The CDR3: CAWSAASRAFF. As DNA, the CDR3 is TGTGCCTGGAGTGCGGCCTCTAGAGCTTTCTTT. The full variable domain, its missing parts supplied by reference TRBV30 and TRBJ1-1, is SQTIHQWPATLVQPVGSPLSLECTVEGTSNPNLYWYRQAAGRGLQLLFYSVGIGQISSEVPQNLSASRPQDRQFILSSKKLLLSDSGFYLCAWSAASRAFFGQGTRLTVV.

This chain uses TRBV30 with TRBJ1-1; a possible D gene is TRBD1 (5 bases). CDR1 is GTSNPN, CDR2 SVGIG, per germline (reference sequence). Trimming shortened V by 0 bases and J by 6 bases, and 14 bases separated the two germline ends. This CDR3 is 14 amino acids long. CDR3 protein: CAWSVWGRQPEAFF. The CDR3 DNA follows: TGTGCCTGGAGTGTTTGGGGCCGACAGCCTGAAGCTTTCTTT. The complete variable domain, with remaining parts taken from reference TRBV30 and TRBJ1-1, reads SQTIHQWPATLVQPVGSPLSLECTVEGTSNPNLYWYRQAAGRGLQLLFYSVGIGQISSEVPQNLSASRPQDRQFILSSKKLLLSDSGFYLCAWSVWGRQPEAFFGQGTRLTVV.

The V gene is TRBV5-6, the J gene TRBJ1-2; a weak D match, TRBD1 (5 bases). Germline V CDR1 and CDR2: SGHDT, YYEEEE. The V end lost 3 bases, the J end lost 4 bases, and 16 bases lay between the germline ends. The CDR3 has 15 residues. CDR3 protein: CASSWGRGQSYGYTF. DNA for the CDR3: TGTGCCAGCAGCTGGGGAAGGGGTCAGAGCTATGGCTACACCTTC.

The J gene is TRBJ2-1, the V gene TRBV21-1; TRBD2 is taken as the D call from the table, unchecked against the DNA. TRBV21-1 is a pseudogene. This CDR3 region has 13 residues. The CDR3 region has the DNA TGTGCCAGCAGCGAGGGACTAGCGTCTGAGCAGTTCTTC. It encodes CASSEGLASEQFF.

For the CDR3, the DNA is TGTGCCAGCATAGCTAGCGGGGGGGTGTACAATGAGCAGTTCTTC. This gives the protein CASIASGGVYNEQFF. The chain has TRBV25-1 and TRBJ2-1, with TRBD2 matching 12 bases. Germline values: CDR1 MGHDK, CDR2 SYGVNS. V was pared by 7 bases and J by 4 bases, with 5 bases of the junction left unmatched. The CDR3 loop spans 15 amino acids. Filled out from reference TRBV25-1 and TRBJ2-1, the complete variable domain reads EADIYQTPRYLVIGTGKKITLECSQTMGHDKMYWYQQDPGMELHLIHYSYGVNSTEKGDLSSESTVSRIRTEHFPLTLESARPSHTSQYLCASIASGGVYNEQFFGPGTRLTVL.

The chain has TRBV10-3 and TRBJ2-2, with 8 positions matching TRBD2. Per the germline V gene, CDR1 is ENHRY and CDR2 is SYGVKD. The CDR3 extends over 14 amino acids. Trimming at V came to 7 bases and at J to 9 bases, leaving 10 bases not matched to a gene. This CDR3 is CAITPGLEARELFF. The CDR3 nucleotides are TGTGCCATCACTCCGGGACTAGAAGCGAGGGAGCTGTTTTTT.

This clone was counted a single time. The chain joins TRBV27 to TRBJ2-1; 8 positions agree with TRBD2. The V gene's germline CDR1 is MNHEY and CDR2 SMNVEV (reference sequence). This CDR3 spans 18 amino acids. The junction had 16 bases not matched to a gene; V was cut back by 1 base and J by 8 bases. Here the CDR3 reads CASSLWGISGTRSHEQFF. CDR3 DNA: TGTGCCAGCAGTTTATGGGGGATTAGCGGGACTCGAAGTCATGAGCAGTTCTTC.

The rearrangement links TRBV11-3 to TRBJ2-7; weak D call: TRBD2 (6 bases). V lost 5 bases and J 7 bases, leaving 21 bases between the germline ends. This CDR3 is built from 15 residues. Per the germline V gene, CDR1 is SGHNT and CDR2 is YENEEA. CDR3 region: CASSPQRSRGKEQYF. CDR3 bases: TGTGCCAGCAGCCCCCAACGCTCCCGGGGGAAGGAGCAGTACTTC.

This clone occurred a few times. The rearrangement joins TRBV12-1 to TRBJ1-5; the table's TRBD1 call for D was not verified on the DNA. TRBV12-1 represents a pseudogene. This CDR3 comprises 15 residues. CDR3 region: CASSFDWQGNQPQHF. The CDR3 region has the DNA TGTGCCAGCAGCTTTGATTGGCAGGGTAATCAGCCCCAGCATTTT.

This CDR3 is CASSPAGRASNTEAFF. CDR3 DNA sequence: TGCGCCAGCAGCCCCGCGGGCCGCGCCTCGAACACTGAAGCTTTCTTT. The J gene is TRBJ1-1, the V gene TRBV5-1; no definite D call. V lost 4 bases and J lost 1, with 17 bases in between. This CDR3 has 16 amino acids. Germline V gives CDR1 SGHRS, CDR2 YFSETQ. The complete variable domain, with remaining parts taken from reference TRBV5-1 and TRBJ1-1, reads KAGVTQTPRYLIKTRGQQVTLSCSPISGHRSVSWYQQTPGQGLQFLFEYFSETQRNKGNFPGRFSGRQFSNSRSEMNVSTLELGDSALYLCASSPAGRASNTEAFFGQGTRLTVV.

V usage is TRBV7-3 and J usage is TRBJ1-1; 7 bases are a match to TRBD1. The V gene end was trimmed by 2 bases and the J gene end by 1 base; junction bases not matched to a gene: 7. CDR3 size: 16 residues. CDR1 and CDR2 from the germline V gene are SGHTA and FQGTGA. The CDR3 loop reads CASSLGGTAGNTEAFF. For the CDR3, the DNA is TGTGCCAGCAGCTTAGGGGGGACAGCAGGGAACACTGAAGCTTTCTTT.

This clone has only one observation. The V and J genes are TRBV9 and TRBJ2-1, with TRBD2 as a possible D gene (6 bases). Germline V gene data show CDR1 as SGDLS and CDR2 as YYNGEE. This CDR3 contains 16 residues. V lost 0 bases and J lost 5, with 15 bases in between. CDR3: CASSVVSTSPDNEQFF. DNA of the CDR3: TGTGCCAGCAGCGTAGTTAGTACTAGCCCAGACAATGAGCAGTTCTTC.

The V and J genes are TRBV30 and TRBJ2-5, with D unresolved. This CDR3 has 12 residues. CDR1 is GTSNPN and CDR2 is SVGIG in the germline V gene (reference sequence). Trimming removed 4 bases from V and 5 bases from J, with 11 bases in between. CDR3 residues: CAWTSSGETQYF. Written as DNA, the CDR3 is TGTGCCTGGACGTCCTCCGGGGAGACCCAGTACTTC.

The chain joins TRBV19 to TRBJ1-3, with D uncertain. V lost 4 bases and J lost 0, with 10 bases in between. Germline CDR1 reads LNHDA; CDR2 reads SQIVND (reference sequence). The CDR3 runs to 15 residues. The CDR3 nucleotides are TGTGCCAGTAGTAAAGACGGAGACTCTGGAAACACCATATATTTT. Protein: CASSKDGDSGNTIYF.

The chain uses TRBV10-1 and TRBJ1-1; no definite D call. V was clipped by 7 bases and J by 3 bases, with 15 bases between them. The CDR3 is 14 residues long. In germline, CDR1 is WNHNN, CDR2 SYGVQD (reference sequence). The CDR3 DNA is TGCGCCAGCAAAATGGACCGGAGGGACACTGAAGCTTTCTTT. It yields the protein CASKMDRRDTEAFF.

This chain joins TRBV28 and TRBJ1-5; unclear D gene. V was cut by 11 bases and J by 4 bases, with 12 bases left in between. This CDR3 has 12 residues. Germline CDR1 is MDHEN and CDR2 is SYDVKM. The CDR3 here is CAGGNRNQPQHF. The CDR3 coding sequence is TGTGCCGGAGGGAACAGAAATCAGCCCCAGCATTTT.

The rearrangement joins TRBV14 to TRBJ2-1; 16 nucleotides agree with TRBD2. The germline V gene has CDR1 SGHDN and CDR2 FVKESK. With 6 bases clipped from V and 8 bases from J, the junction kept 4 bases outside the gene matches. There are 15 residues in the CDR3. CDR3 DNA: TGTGCCAGCAGTGCCGGGACTAGCGGGAGGGATGAGCAGTTCTTC. This gives the protein CASSAGTSGRDEQFF.

This chain links TRBV5-1 with TRBJ2-1, with 7 bases aligning to TRBD2. There are 16 residues in the CDR3. CDR1 is SGHRS, CDR2 YFSETQ, per germline. V was clipped by 0 bases and J by 7 bases; unmatched bases: 10. The CDR3 nucleotides are TGCGCCAGCAGCTTGGCCGGGCGGGAGTCTGATAATGAGCAGTTCTTC. It encodes CASSLAGRESDNEQFF.